This T cell receptor beta chain appears in the sequencing data of a study of T cell repertoires in cytomegalovirus infection. About the research overall: Both recently identified HLA-C-restricted and well-studied HLA-B-restricted CMV epitopes were used in the study.

This clonotype has a handful of counts. Its cognate antigen is unknown. TCRdb reprocessed the reads with MiXCR, giving one entry per CDR3 protein. This table holds approximately 73,000 distinct CDR3 sequences, around 37% found once. This CDR3 spans 16 amino acids. V shed 3 bases and J shed 0 bases, with 15 bases lying between them. In germline, CDR1 is SGHVS, CDR2 FQNEAQ. Study results and limitations: The response measured ex vivo was dominated by TCR beta clonotypes (HLA-C-restricted and CMV-specific).

Source: CD8+ T cells from cultured PBMCs, taken from culture after CMV antigen stimulation. The sequence derives from a human donor in good health (CMV status not recorded). Some clones in this sample may be carry-over from other donors' samples. The chain joins TRBV7-8 to TRBJ2-7, with a tentative D call TRBD1 (5 bases). CDR3 nucleotide sequence: TGTGCCAGCAGCTTCGGTCAGGCAGGACACTCCTACGAGCAGTACTTC. It codes for CASSFGQAGHSYEQYF.